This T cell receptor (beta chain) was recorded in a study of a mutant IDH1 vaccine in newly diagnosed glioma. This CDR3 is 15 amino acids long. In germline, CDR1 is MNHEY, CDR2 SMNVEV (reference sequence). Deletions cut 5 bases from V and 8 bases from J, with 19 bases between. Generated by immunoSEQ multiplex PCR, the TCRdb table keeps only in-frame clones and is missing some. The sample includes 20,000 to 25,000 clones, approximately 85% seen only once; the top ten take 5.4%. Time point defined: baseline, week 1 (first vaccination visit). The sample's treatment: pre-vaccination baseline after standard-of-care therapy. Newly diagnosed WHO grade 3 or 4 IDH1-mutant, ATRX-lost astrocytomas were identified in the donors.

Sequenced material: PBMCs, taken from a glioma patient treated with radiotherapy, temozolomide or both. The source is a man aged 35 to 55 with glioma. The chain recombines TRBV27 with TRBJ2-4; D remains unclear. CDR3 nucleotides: TGTGCCAGCAGTCCCTTTTGGCTGAGTGGCGACATTCAGTACTTC. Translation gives CASSPFWLSGDIQYF.